The rows below give T cell receptor beta chains drawn from one sample of a study of T cell responses to AZD1222 COVID-19 vaccine. Profiled with immunoSEQ multiplex PCR; TCRdb holds only in-frame clones, not every one. The profile shows some 90,000 clones, under 95% of them singletons. The source material was peripheral blood, sampled on day 0 of MenACWY control vaccination. These receptors were obtained from an adult in good health. Each CDR3 is given with its conserved first and last residue. The order of the fields is V gene, CDR3 protein.

TRBV10-3,CAISETETGEQFF
TRBV18,CASSPPSVGPLKYGYTF
TRBV5-1,CASSNSGNFYEQYF
TRBV13,CASSPEDSQGGEQYF
TRBV3-1/TRBV3-2,CASSQDQGYNEQFF
TRBV10-1,CASSGDRGTPSYEQYF
TRBV6-5,CASTRTGTDTQYF
TRBV6-1,CASSPSNEQFF
TRBV11-2,CASSLVLGQGAYEQYF
TRBV7-6,CASQGTANTGELFF
TRBV4-3,CASSQDPGGNTEAFF
TRBV27,CASSFSSDRGHEQYF
TRBV5-4,CASSLSPGLAINEQFF
TRBV11-2,CATSAGVLSAGELFF
TRBV5-1,CASSFRDSSSYNEQFF
TRBV28,CASSQVASNEKLFF
TRBV25-1,CASSGFASPLHF
TRBV29-1,CSVATSGSTDTQYF
TRBV5-1,CASSLPPGGQNIQYF
TRBV12-3/TRBV12-4,CASSLRQNSPLHF
TRBV4-2,CASSPGAGYSYEQYF
TRBV5-5,CASSHQLAGGEQYF
TRBV6-5,CASSYYGGQMNSPLHF
TRBV5-1,CASSSRSHTDTQYF
TRBV5-4,CASSLGRGPKSTDTQYF
TRBV6-2/TRBV6-3,CASSSGQVVTYEQYF
TRBV3-1/TRBV3-2,CASSQDLRNEQFF
TRBV24-1,CATSGVNTGELFF
TRBV5-1,CASSLAGSGEETQYF
TRBV10-3,CAISEWQDYEQYF
TRBV27,CASSLLAGAKGEQFF
TRBV6-5,CASSYGRALVSEQYF
TRBV11-2,CASSLVGGASGGYTF
TRBV10-3,CAIRGLANTGELFF
TRBV9,CASSARQGTTDTQYF
TRBV28,CASSLVGALGGYTF
TRBV4-3,CASSQVRDSSYEQYF
TRBV2,CASSEIGQGNTIYF
TRBV19,CAISRGLNQPQHF
TRBV28,CAVSRRDTQYF
TRBV7-9,CASSLSSGSQETQYF
TRBV9,CASSLISGSQETQYF
TRBV5-1,CASSLFTGPNTEAFF
TRBV6-2/TRBV6-3,CASSYSGRRRGNTIYF
TRBV19,CASRSFNSNQPQHF
TRBV6-5,CASSLRQGNTEAFF
TRBV2,CASSGETSIGLF
TRBV5-4,CASSLEGQGNQPQHF
TRBV7-2,CASSLDRTGSGYTF
TRBV28,CASSRPSYFSYGYTF
TRBV15,CATSRDPTVLYGYTF
TRBV19,CASSINGLNQPQHF